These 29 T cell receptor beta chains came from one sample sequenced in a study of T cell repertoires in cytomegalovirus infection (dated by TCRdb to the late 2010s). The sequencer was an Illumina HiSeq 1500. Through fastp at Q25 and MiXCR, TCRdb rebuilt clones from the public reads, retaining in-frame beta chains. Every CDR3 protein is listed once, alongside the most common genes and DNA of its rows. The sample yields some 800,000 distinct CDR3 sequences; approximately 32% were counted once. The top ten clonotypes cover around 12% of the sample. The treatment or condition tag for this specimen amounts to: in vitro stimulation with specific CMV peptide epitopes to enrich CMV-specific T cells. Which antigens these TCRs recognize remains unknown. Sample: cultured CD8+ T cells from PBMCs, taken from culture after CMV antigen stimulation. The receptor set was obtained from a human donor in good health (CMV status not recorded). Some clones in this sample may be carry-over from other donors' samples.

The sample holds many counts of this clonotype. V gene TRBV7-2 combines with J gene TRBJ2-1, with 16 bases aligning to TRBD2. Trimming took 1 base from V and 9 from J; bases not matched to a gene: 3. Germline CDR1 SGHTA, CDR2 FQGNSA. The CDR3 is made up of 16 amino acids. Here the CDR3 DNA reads TGTGCCAGCAGCTTAGATGGGACTAGCGGGGGGGGTGAGCAGTTCTTC. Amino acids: CASSLDGTSGGGEQFF.

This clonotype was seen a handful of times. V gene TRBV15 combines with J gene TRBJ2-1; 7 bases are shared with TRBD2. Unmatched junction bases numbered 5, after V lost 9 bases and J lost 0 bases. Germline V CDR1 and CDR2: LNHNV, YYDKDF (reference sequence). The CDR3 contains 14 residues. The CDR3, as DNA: TGTGCCACGGCGGGGGTAAGCTCCTACAATGAGCAGTTCTTC. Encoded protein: CATAGVSSYNEQFF.

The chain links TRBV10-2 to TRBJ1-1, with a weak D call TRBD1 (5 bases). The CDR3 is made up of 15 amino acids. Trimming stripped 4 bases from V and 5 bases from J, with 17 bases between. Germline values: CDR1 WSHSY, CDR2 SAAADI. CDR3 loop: CASSAMTVQGTEAFF. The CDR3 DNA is TGCGCCAGCAGTGCTATGACAGTCCAAGGGACTGAAGCTTTCTTT.

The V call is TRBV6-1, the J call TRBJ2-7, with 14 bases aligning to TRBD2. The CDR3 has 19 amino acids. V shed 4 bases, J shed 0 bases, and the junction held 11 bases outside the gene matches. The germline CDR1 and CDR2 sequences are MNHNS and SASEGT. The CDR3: CASSGRGTSGGPISYEQYV. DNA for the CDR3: TGTGCCAGCAGTGGACGAGGGACTAGCGGGGGCCCGATCTCCTACGAGCAGTACGTC.

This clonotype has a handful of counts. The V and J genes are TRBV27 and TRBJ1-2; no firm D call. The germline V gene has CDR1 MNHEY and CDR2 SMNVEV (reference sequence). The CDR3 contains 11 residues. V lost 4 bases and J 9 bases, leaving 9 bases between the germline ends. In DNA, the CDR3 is TGTGCCAGCAGTTCGGGGTCGAGCTACACCTTC. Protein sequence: CASSSGSSYTF.

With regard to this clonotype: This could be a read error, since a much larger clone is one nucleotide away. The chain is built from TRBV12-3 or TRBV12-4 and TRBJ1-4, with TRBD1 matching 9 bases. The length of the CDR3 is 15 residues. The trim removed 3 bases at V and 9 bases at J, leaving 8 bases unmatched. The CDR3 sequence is CASSFRGQGGKKLFF. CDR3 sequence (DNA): TGTGCCAGCAGTTTTCGGGGACAGGGAGGCAAAAAACTGTTTTTT.

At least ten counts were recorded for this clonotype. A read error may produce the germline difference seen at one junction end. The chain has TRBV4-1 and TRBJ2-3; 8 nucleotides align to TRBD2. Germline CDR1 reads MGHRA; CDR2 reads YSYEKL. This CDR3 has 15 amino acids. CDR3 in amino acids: CASSQGLASTDTQYF. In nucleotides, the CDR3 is TGTGCCAGCAGTCAAGGACTAGCTAGCACAGATACGCAGTATTTT.

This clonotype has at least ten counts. The CDR3 nucleotides read TGTGCCAGCAGTTTGACCAGGGGCTTGCGGGAAAAACTGTTTTTT. This encodes CASSLTRGLREKLFF. The genes are TRBV28 and TRBJ1-4; D might be TRBD1 (6 bases). The CDR3 consists of 15 residues. Germline CDR1 and CDR2: MDHEN and SYDVKM. The V and J ends lost 3 bases and 8 bases respectively, with 16 bases between them.

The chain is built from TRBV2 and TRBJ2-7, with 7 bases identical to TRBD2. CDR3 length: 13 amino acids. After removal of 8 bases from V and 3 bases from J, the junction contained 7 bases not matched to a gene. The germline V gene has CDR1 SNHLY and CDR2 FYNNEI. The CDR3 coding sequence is TGTGCCAGCGGCTCCCTAGCGGTCTACGAGCAGTACGTC. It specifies CASGSLAVYEQYV.

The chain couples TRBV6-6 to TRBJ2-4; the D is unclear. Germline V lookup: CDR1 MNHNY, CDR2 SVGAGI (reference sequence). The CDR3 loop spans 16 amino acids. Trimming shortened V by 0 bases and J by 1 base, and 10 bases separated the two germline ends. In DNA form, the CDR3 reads TGTGCCAGCAGTTACTCCTCCGGGTTGGCCAAAAACATTCAGTACTTC. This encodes CASSYSSGLAKNIQYF.

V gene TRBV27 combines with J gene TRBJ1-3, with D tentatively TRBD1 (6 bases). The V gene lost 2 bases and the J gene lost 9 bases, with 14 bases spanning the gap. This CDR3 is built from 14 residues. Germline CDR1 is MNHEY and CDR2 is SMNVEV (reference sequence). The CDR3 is CASSLTGRSGTIYF. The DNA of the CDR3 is TGTGCCAGCAGTTTAACAGGGAGGTCTGGCACCATATATTTT.

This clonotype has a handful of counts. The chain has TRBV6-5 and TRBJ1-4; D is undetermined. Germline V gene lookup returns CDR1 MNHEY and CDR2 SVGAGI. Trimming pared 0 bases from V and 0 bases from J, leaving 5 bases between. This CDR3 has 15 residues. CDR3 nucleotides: TGTGCCAGCAGTTACTCGACCGCAACTAATGAAAAACTGTTTTTT. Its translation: CASSYSTATNEKLFF.

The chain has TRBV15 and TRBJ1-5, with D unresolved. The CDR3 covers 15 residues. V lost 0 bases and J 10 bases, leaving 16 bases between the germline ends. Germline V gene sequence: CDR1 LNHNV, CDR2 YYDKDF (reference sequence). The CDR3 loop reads CATSRDRGIGLPQHF. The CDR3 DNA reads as TGTGCCACCAGCAGAGATCGAGGGATCGGGCTTCCCCAGCATTTT.

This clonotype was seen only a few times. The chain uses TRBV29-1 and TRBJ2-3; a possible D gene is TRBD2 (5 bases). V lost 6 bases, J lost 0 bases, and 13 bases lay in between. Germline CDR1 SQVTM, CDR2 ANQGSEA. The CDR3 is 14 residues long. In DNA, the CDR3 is TGCAGCGTGCCGACAAGGACTAGCACAGATACGCAGTATTTT. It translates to CSVPTRTSTDTQYF.

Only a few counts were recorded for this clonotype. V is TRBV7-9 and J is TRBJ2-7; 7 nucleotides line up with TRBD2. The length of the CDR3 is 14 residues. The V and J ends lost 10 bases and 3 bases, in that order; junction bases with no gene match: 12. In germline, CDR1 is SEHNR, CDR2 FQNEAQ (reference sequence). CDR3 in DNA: TGTGCCACCCCGAAAGCAGCGGGGAGCTACGAGCAGTACTTC. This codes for CATPKAAGSYEQYF.

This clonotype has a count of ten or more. DNA for the CDR3: TGTGCCAGCAGCCCAGTTTGGGCAGTGCCTAACTATGGCTACACCTTC. As protein: CASSPVWAVPNYGYTF. The genes are TRBV7-2 and TRBJ1-2, with D unclear. Germline-derived CDR1 and CDR2 are SGHTA and FQGNSA. The length of the CDR3 is 16 residues. V was clipped by 5 bases and J by 0 bases, with 16 bases between them.

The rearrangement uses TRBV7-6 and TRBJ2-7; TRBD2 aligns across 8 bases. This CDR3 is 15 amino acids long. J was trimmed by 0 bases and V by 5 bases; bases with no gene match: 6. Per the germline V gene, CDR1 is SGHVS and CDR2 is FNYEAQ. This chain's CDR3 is CASSLWRGASYEQYF. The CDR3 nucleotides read TGTGCCAGCAGCCTTTGGCGGGGGGCCTCCTACGAGCAGTACTTC.

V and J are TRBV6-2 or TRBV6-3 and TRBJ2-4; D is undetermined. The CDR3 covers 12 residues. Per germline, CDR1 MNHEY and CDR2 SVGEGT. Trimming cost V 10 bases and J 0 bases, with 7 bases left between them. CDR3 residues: CATRIAKNIQYF. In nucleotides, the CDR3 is TGTGCCACCCGAATAGCCAAAAACATTCAGTACTTC.

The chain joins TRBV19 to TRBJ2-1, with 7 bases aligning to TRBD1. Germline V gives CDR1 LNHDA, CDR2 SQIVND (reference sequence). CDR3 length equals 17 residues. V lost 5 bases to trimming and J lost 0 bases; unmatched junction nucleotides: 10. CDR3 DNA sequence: TGTGCCAGTAGTGCTTTGAAACAGGGGTACTCCTACAATGAGCAGTTCTTC. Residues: CASSALKQGYSYNEQFF.

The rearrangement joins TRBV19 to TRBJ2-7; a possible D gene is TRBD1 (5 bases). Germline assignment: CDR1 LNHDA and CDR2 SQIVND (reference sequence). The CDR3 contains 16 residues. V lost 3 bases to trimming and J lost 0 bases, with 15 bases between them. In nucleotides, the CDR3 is TGTGCCAGTAGTATCGGGTGGGGCGTATTCTCCTACGAGCAGTACTTC. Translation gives CASSIGWGVFSYEQYF.

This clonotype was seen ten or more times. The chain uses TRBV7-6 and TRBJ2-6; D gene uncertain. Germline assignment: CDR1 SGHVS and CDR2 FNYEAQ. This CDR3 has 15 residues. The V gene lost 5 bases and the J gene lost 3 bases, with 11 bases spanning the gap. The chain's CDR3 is CASSPLEFGANVLTF. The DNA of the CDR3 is TGTGCCAGCAGCCCATTGGAATTTGGGGCCAACGTCCTGACTTTC. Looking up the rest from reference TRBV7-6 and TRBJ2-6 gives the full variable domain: GAGVSQSPRYKVTKRGQDVALRCDPISGHVSLYWYRQALGQGPEFLTYFNYEAQQDKSGLPNDRFSAERPEGSISTLTIQRTEQRDSAMYRCASSPLEFGANVLTFGAGSRLTVL.

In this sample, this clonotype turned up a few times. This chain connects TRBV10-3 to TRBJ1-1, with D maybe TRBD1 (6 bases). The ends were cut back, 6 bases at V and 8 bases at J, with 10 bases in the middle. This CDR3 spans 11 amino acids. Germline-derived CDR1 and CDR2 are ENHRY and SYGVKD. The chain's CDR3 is CAIRTGSEAFF. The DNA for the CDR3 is TGTGCCATCAGAACAGGGTCGGAAGCTTTCTTT.

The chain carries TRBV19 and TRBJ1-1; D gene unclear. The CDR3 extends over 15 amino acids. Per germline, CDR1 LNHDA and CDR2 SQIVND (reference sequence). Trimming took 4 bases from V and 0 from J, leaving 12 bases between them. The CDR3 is CASSTPWSLNTEAFF. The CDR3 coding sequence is TGTGCCAGTAGTACTCCGTGGAGCCTGAACACTGAAGCTTTCTTT.

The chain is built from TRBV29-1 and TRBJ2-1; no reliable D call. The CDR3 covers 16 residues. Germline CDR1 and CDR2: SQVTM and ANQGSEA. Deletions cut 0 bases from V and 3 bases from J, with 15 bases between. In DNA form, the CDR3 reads TGCAGCGTTGAAGATGCGGAAACAGAGATCTACAATGAGCAGTTCTTC. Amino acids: CSVEDAETEIYNEQFF.

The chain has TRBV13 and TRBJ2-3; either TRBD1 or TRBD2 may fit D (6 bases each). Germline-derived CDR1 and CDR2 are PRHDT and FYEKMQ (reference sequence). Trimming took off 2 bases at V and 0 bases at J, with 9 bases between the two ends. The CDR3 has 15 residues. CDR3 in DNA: TGTGCCAGCAGCTTATGGGGGGCTAGCACAGATACGCAGTATTTT. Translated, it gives CASSLWGASTDTQYF.

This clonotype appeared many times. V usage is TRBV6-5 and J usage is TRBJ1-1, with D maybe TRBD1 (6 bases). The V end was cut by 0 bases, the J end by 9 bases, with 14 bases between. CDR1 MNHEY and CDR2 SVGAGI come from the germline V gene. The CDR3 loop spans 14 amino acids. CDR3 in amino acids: CASSYSPGGGQAFF. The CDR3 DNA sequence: TGTGCCAGCAGTTACTCACCCGGGGGGGGGCAAGCTTTCTTT.

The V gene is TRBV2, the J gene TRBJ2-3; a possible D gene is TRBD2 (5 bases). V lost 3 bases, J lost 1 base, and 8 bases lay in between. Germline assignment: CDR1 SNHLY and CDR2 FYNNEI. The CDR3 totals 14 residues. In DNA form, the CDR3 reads TGTGCCAGCAGTGACTCAGCGGGCACAGATACGCAGTATTTT. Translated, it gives CASSDSAGTDTQYF.

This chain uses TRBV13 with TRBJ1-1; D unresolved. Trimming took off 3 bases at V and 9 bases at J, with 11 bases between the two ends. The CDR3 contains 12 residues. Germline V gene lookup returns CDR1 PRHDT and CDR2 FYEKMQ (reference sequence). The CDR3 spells CASSFRNSKAFF. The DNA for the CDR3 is TGTGCCAGCAGCTTCCGGAACAGTAAAGCTTTCTTT. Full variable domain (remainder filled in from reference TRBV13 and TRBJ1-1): AAGVIQSPRHLIKEKRETATLKCYPIPRHDTVYWYQQGPGQDPQFLISFYEKMQSDKGSIPDRFSAQQFSDYHSELNMSSLELGDSALYFCASSFRNSKAFFGQGTRLTVV.

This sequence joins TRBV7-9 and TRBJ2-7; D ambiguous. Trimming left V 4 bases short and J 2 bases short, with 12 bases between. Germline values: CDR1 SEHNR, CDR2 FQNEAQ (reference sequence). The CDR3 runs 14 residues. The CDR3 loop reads CASSSVGRPYEQYF. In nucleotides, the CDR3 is TGTGCCAGCAGCTCCGTGGGCCGACCCTACGAGCAGTACTTC.